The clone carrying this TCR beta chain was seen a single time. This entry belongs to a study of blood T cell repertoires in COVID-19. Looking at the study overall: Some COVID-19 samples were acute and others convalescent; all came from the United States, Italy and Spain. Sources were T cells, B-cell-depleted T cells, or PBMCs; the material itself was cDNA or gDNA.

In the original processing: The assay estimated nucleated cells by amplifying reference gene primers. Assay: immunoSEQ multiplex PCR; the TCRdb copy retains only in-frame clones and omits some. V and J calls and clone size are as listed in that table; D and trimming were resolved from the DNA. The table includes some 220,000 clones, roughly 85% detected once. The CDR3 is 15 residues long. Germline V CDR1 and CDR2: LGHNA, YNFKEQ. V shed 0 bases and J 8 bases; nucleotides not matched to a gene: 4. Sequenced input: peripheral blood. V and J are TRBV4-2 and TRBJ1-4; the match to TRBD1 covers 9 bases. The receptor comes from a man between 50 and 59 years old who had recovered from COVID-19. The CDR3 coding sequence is TGTGCCAGCAGCCAAGAAGGGACAGGGCGGGAAAAACTGTTTTTT. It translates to CASSQEGTGREKLFF.